This T cell receptor (beta chain) was recorded in a study of cytomegalovirus exposure and HLA in healthy donors. The CDR3 loop spans 14 amino acids. V lost 3 bases and J lost 9; bases outside the gene matches: 7. Germline V lookup: CDR1 MNHEY, CDR2 SMNVEV (reference sequence). The PCR used 60 Vbeta and 13 Jbeta primers. Clones were sequenced by immunoSEQ multiplex PCR, and TCRdb holds only the in-frame ones, with some missing. Among 200,000 or so clones listed, 70% to 80% were seen once. The rearrangement links TRBV27 to TRBJ1-5; the match to TRBD1 covers 8 bases. The sample taken for sequencing was PBMCs. The source is a man aged 40-50 years in good health and CMV-seronegative. The CDR3 DNA reads TGTGCCAGCAGTTTGGGGGCAGGGGGCTGGCCCCAGCATTTT. It specifies CASSLGAGGWPQHF.